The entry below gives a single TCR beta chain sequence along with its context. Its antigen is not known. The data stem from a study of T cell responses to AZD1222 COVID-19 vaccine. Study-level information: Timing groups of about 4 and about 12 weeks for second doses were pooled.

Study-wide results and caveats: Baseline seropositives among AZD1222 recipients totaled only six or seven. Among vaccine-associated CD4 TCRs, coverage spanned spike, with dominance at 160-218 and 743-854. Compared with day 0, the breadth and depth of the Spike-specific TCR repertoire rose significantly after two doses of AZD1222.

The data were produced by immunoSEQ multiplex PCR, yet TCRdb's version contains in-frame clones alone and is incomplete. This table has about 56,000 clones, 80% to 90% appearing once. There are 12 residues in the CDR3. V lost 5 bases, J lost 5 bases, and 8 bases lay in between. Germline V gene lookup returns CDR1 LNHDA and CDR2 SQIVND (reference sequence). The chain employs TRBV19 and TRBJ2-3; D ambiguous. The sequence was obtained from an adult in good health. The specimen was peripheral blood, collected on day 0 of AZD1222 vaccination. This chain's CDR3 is CASSFSRDTQYF. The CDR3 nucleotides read TGTGCCAGTAGTTTTTCGCGAGATACGCAGTATTTT.